The source of this T cell receptor (beta chain) is a study of radiation and T cells in renal cell carcinoma. Time point of the sample: blood 2 weeks post-SBRT. Regarding treatment: 15 Gy SBRT to primary tumor, nephrectomy 4 weeks later. V shed 3 bases and J 3 bases; nucleotides not matched to a gene: 8. Germline V lookup: CDR1 SGHNT, CDR2 YYREEE (reference sequence). This CDR3 is built from 15 residues. Sequencing was performed with immunoSEQ multiplex PCR; in TCRdb, only in-frame clones are kept and a portion is missing. The table lists approximately 120,000 clones, about four fifths of them singletons.

The chain carries TRBV5-4 and TRBJ2-7, with 8 bases that match TRBD2. Sample: blood, taken from a patient whose treatment included radiotherapy and nephrectomy. The receptor was derived from a man aged 45-65 years with renal cell carcinoma. The DNA for the CDR3 is TGTGCCAGCAGCTCTAAGCGGGAGAGGAGCTACGAGCAGTACTTC. The encoded protein is CASSSKRERSYEQYF.